This passage covers 20 T cell receptor beta chains from one sample sequenced in a study of blood T cell repertoires in COVID-19. Repertoires were generated with immunoSEQ multiplex PCR, while TCRdb's copy carries only in-frame clones and drops some. The profile covers 200,000 to 250,000 clones, with around 83% appearing a single time and about 8% taken by the ten largest. Specimen: peripheral blood. The source of these receptors is a woman aged 45-60 years with acute or convalescent COVID-19.

This chain uses TRBV7-2 with TRBJ2-5; D is unclear. Germline CDR1 reads SGHTA; CDR2 reads FQGNSA. This CDR3 comprises 13 residues. V shed 4 bases and J shed 5 bases, with 11 bases lying between them. The CDR3: CASSSFSSETQYF. CDR3 coding DNA: TGTGCCAGCAGCTCGTTTAGCTCGGAGACCCAGTACTTC.

This chain connects TRBV6-5 to TRBJ2-1, with 9 bases lining up with TRBD2. This CDR3 comprises 13 residues. Germline CDR1 is MNHEY and CDR2 is SVGAGI. V lost 6 bases and J lost 8; bases outside the gene matches: 5. The CDR3 nucleotides are TGTGCCAGCAGAAGGACTAGCGTTCATGAGCAGTTCTTC. This gives the protein CASRRTSVHEQFF.

The CDR3 DNA reads TGTGCCAGCAGCCAGTCACCACAGGCCCCACGGTTCTTC. Encoded protein: CASSQSPQAPRFF. The chain recombines TRBV7-2 with TRBJ2-1; D is possibly TRBD1 (5 bases). The CDR3 loop spans 13 amino acids. Germline V lookup: CDR1 SGHTA, CDR2 FQGNSA. V lost 5 bases to trimming and J lost 15 bases, with 20 bases between them.

Only a few counts were recorded for this clone. The J gene is TRBJ2-7, the V gene TRBV18; weak D call: TRBD2 (7 bases). This CDR3 region has 12 residues. V was pared by 9 bases and J by 6 bases, with 15 bases between. The germline V gene encodes CDR1 KGHSH and CDR2 LQKENI. In DNA, the CDR3 is TGTGCCAGTGGCAGGGGCGGGGGCGAGCAGTACTTC. As protein: CASGRGGGEQYF.

The chain recombines TRBV6-5 with TRBJ1-4; D not resolved. The CDR3 has 14 amino acids. Germline V gene lookup returns CDR1 MNHEY and CDR2 SVGAGI. V shed 4 bases and J shed 5 bases, with 11 bases lying between them. CDR3 bases: TGTGCCAGCAGTTTTCAGGAAATCAATGAAAAACTGTTTTTT. This translates into CASSFQEINEKLFF.

The chain couples TRBV5-1 to TRBJ2-6; 7 bases map to TRBD1. V was pared by 6 bases and J by 0 bases, with 3 bases of the junction left unmatched. The CDR3 runs 15 residues. The germline CDR1 and CDR2 sequences are SGHRS and YFSETQ. As DNA, the CDR3 is TGCGCCAGCATGACAGGGAGCTCTGGGGCCAACGTCCTGACTTTC. This sequence encodes CASMTGSSGANVLTF.

This chain joins TRBV25-1 and TRBJ2-3; D perhaps matches TRBD1 (5 bases). Trimming removed 4 bases from V and 0 bases from J, with 17 bases in between. This CDR3 is 17 amino acids long. Germline CDR1 and CDR2: MGHDK and SYGVNS. The DNA for the CDR3 is TGTGCCAGCAGTGGCTTACAGGTTCGCTCTAGCACAGATACGCAGTATTTT. Its translation: CASSGLQVRSSTDTQYF.

As regards this clone: The sample carries other DNA sequences with the same CDR3. The rearrangement links TRBV2 to TRBJ1-1; D is uncertain. The CDR3 length is 13 residues. V shed 4 bases and J shed 1 base, with 7 bases lying between them. Germline V gives CDR1 SNHLY, CDR2 FYNNEI. As DNA, the CDR3 is TGTGCCAGCAGTGTCGGTGAGAACACTGAAGCTTTCTTT. It specifies CASSVGENTEAFF.

This chain links TRBV7-9 with TRBJ2-1; 9 bases are a match to TRBD2. The germline CDR1 and CDR2 sequences are SEHNR and FQNEAQ (reference sequence). Trimming took 0 bases from V and 9 from J; bases not matched to a gene: 3. The CDR3 is 14 amino acids. This chain's CDR3 is CASSLAKAGGEQFF. The CDR3 DNA sequence: TGTGCCAGCAGCTTAGCGAAAGCGGGAGGTGAGCAGTTCTTC.

The genes are TRBV6-5 and TRBJ2-5; 8 bases map to TRBD1. Unmatched junction bases numbered 6, after V lost 1 base and J lost 2 bases. Germline CDR1 is MNHEY and CDR2 is SVGAGI. CDR3 length: 16 residues. In nucleotides, the CDR3 is TGTGCCAGCAGTTACTTCCCGACAGGGGAACAAGAGACCCAGTACTTC. As protein: CASSYFPTGEQETQYF.

V usage is TRBV10-3 and J usage is TRBJ2-2, with D possibly TRBD2 on 5 matching bases. V lost 0 bases and J 3 bases, leaving 5 bases between the germline ends. The CDR3 consists of 14 residues. CDR1 and CDR2 from the germline V gene are ENHRY and SYGVKD. CDR3 nucleotide sequence: TGTGCCATCAGTGAGTCGCGGGACACCGGGGAGCTGTTTTTT. It translates to CAISESRDTGELFF.

The V call is TRBV3-1 (or the pseudogene TRBV3-2), the J call TRBJ1-3; D might be TRBD1 (6 bases). Germline V gene data show CDR1 as LGHDT and CDR2 as YNNKEL (reference sequence). The CDR3 length is 16 residues. Trimming removed 4 bases at V and 4 bases at J, with 17 bases between. CDR3 amino acids: CASSPIQGTRGNTIYF. CDR3 DNA sequence: TGTGCCAGCAGCCCAATACAGGGAACGCGAGGAAACACCATATATTTT.

V gene TRBV2 combines with J gene TRBJ1-4; perhaps TRBD1 as D (6 bases). Germline lookup yields CDR1 SNHLY and CDR2 FYNNEI. This CDR3 comprises 14 residues. With 4 bases removed from V and 4 bases from J, the gap between germline ends came to 10 bases. The CDR3 spells CASSGDTHNEKLFF. The CDR3 nucleotides are TGTGCCAGCAGTGGGGACACTCATAATGAAAAACTGTTTTTT.

This clone is a singleton in its sample. The genes are TRBV27 and TRBJ2-3, with 10 nucleotides matching TRBD2. V was pared by 6 bases and J by 0 bases, with 12 bases of the junction left unmatched. This CDR3 comprises 18 residues. CDR1 and CDR2 (germline): MNHEY, SMNVEV (reference sequence). This CDR3 is CASSPSSGGRRSTDTQYF. The DNA for the CDR3 is TGTGCCAGCAGCCCATCTAGCGGGGGCCGCAGAAGCACAGATACGCAGTATTTT.

The rearrangement uses TRBV3-1 (or the pseudogene TRBV3-2) and TRBJ1-1, with a possible D match to TRBD1 (6 bases). Germline V CDR1 and CDR2: LGHDT, YNNKEL (reference sequence). The CDR3 sequence is 17 residues long. V gave up 1 base and J gave up 6 bases, with 21 bases separating them. CDR3 loop: CASSQGLVGQSSAEAFF. The CDR3 DNA follows: TGTGCCAGCAGCCAAGGCTTGGTCGGACAGAGTAGCGCTGAAGCTTTCTTT.

This clone has just a few counts. This chain connects TRBV30 to TRBJ2-7, with a possible D match to TRBD2 (6 bases). Germline V CDR1 and CDR2: GTSNPN, SVGIG (reference sequence). Trimming cost V 0 bases and J 6 bases, with 12 bases left between them. There are 13 residues in the CDR3. CDR3 sequence reads: CAWSVQGAGEQYF. CDR3 nucleotide sequence: TGTGCCTGGAGTGTACAAGGAGCGGGCGAGCAGTACTTC.

The gene calls are TRBV5-1 and TRBJ1-1, with unresolved D. The CDR3 consists of 14 residues. Deletions cut 3 bases from V and 0 bases from J, with 9 bases between. The germline V gene has CDR1 SGHRS and CDR2 YFSETQ. The CDR3 nucleotides read TGCGCCAGCAGCTCGAATCAGATGAACACTGAAGCTTTCTTT. Its protein is CASSSNQMNTEAFF.

The rearrangement joins TRBV7-2 to TRBJ2-2, with a weak D call TRBD2 (5 bases). V lost 6 bases to trimming and J lost 1 base, with 9 bases between them. The germline V gene has CDR1 SGHTA and CDR2 FQGNSA. This CDR3 spans 14 amino acids. DNA for the CDR3: TGTGCCAGCAGACTAAGCGGGAACACCGGGGAGCTGTTTTTT. This sequence encodes CASRLSGNTGELFF.

The rearrangement joins TRBV10-3 to TRBJ2-3; TRBD1 agrees at 8 bases. Germline-derived CDR1 and CDR2 are ENHRY and SYGVKD. The V segment lost 5 bases and the J segment 0 bases; nucleotides outside the gene matches: 4. This CDR3 has 15 residues. As DNA, the CDR3 is TGTGCCATCAGTCGACAGGGGCTTAGCACAGATACGCAGTATTTT. It specifies CAISRQGLSTDTQYF.

This clone showed up just a few times. This chain connects TRBV11-2 to TRBJ2-5; TRBD1 aligns across 10 bases. V lost 5 bases and J lost 2; bases outside the gene matches: 8. Looked up from germline, CDR1 is SGHAT and CDR2 is FQNNGV. The CDR3 sequence is 16 residues long. The CDR3 region has the DNA TGTGCCAGCAGCATCGGACAGGGGGGGACTCAAGAGACCCAGTACTTC. Translated: CASSIGQGGTQETQYF. Full variable domain (missing parts from reference TRBV11-2 and TRBJ2-5): EAGVAQSPRYKIIEKRQSVAFWCNPISGHATLYWYQQILGQGPKLLIQFQNNGVVDDSQLPKDRFSAERLKGVDSTLKIQPAKLEDSAVYLCASSIGQGGTQETQYFGPGTRLLVL.